The source of this T cell receptor beta chain is a study of neoadjuvant nivolumab and ipilimumab in lung cancer (dated by TCRdb to between 2020 and 2021). For context, the study as a whole: Intravenous nivolumab was dosed at 3 mg/kg on days 1, 15 and 29, and in the combination arm ipilimumab 1 mg/kg was added on day 1 only. For each study arm, the primary endpoint of the trial was the rate of major pathologic response (MPR) in the intention-to-treat population. A total of 40 to 45 patients with operable NSCLC were treated in the trial, with about 23 randomized to nivolumab monotherapy and roughly 20 randomized to nivolumab plus ipilimumab. TCR repertoires were compared between pretherapy (baseline) peripheral blood and tumors resected at surgery after neoadjuvant immune checkpoint blockade. Matched pretherapy and resected tumor pairs were analyzed for seven patients, of whom four received nivolumab and three received nivolumab plus ipilimumab.

Concerning this clone: What this receptor recognizes is not known. No clone much larger than this one lies a single base away; base qualities are absent.

Library generation was performed with the immunoSEQ multiplex PCR assay. On the study's bioinformatics: Richness and clonality were used to summarize the repertoires, and clones that significantly expanded or contracted between pre- and post-therapy samples were identified. TCRdb's version of the immuneACCESS table is confined to in-frame rearrangements and falls short of the full clone set. An unresolved V gene accounts for under half of the shortfall where checked; the remainder is of unknown origin. V and J calls and clone size are those listed in that table; D and trimming were worked out from the DNA. The sample records tens of thousands of clones, roughly 90% of which are singletons. 2.1% of the sample is held by the ten biggest clonotypes. Taken with the paper, the label for time point translates to: at surgical resection after neoadjuvant nivolumab +/- ipilimumab. Samples came from the phase 2 randomized NEOSTAR trial, which tested neoadjuvant nivolumab or nivolumab plus ipilimumab followed by surgery in operable NSCLC.

The research as a whole found: From pretherapy to surgery, tumor T-cell richness and clonality went up in three of three dual-therapy tumors, versus only two of four nivolumab-treated tumors. No significant correlation was found between TCR clonality and pathologic tumor regression, and only one major-pathologic-response sample was available for the clonality analysis. Greater TCR richness and clonality were observed in resected tumors than in tumor-adjacent uninvolved lung, and increases were observed in more dual-therapy-treated tumors. A positive correlation was observed between pretherapy blood TCR richness and richness in tumors resected after neoadjuvant therapy (Spearman R = 0.82). TCR sequencing was performed in a small number of samples.

The input for sequencing was peripheral blood, taken after neoadjuvant nivolumab, alone or with ipilimumab, at or shortly before surgery. The receptor's source is an adult with non-small cell lung cancer.

The CDR3 region: CASSPPGGSNQPQHF. The bases read TGTGCCAGCTCACCACCGGGCGGTAGCAATCAGCCCCAGCATTTT. The chain links TRBV18 with TRBJ1-5; confidence is insufficient to name the D gene. The CDR3 runs 15 residues from the cysteine to the phenylalanine. This entry keeps only the CDR3 DNA: 45 bases, framed from base 1. Trimming takes 0 bases from V and 0 bases from J, and the germline ends sit 6 bases apart. CDR1 KGHSH and CDR2 LQKENI were looked up in the germline V gene.